This T cell receptor (beta chain) emerged from a study of blood T cell repertoires in COVID-19. In germline, CDR1 is MNHEY, CDR2 SMNVEV (reference sequence). The CDR3 covers 15 residues. J gave up 5 bases and V 5 bases, and 8 bases lay outside the gene matches. Generated by immunoSEQ multiplex PCR, the TCRdb table keeps only in-frame clones and is missing some. Of about 71,000 clones in the sample, about 85% are singletons; the top ten hold over 4.5%. The clonotype comes from a man older than 75 with acute or convalescent COVID-19. Specimen: peripheral blood. The V and J genes are TRBV27 and TRBJ1-1; TRBD1 agrees at 10 bases. The CDR3 loop reads CASSQTTGGFTEAFF. The CDR3 DNA sequence: TGTGCCAGCAGTCAAACGACAGGGGGCTTTACTGAAGCTTTCTTT.